A single sample is the source of the 2 T cell receptor beta chains below, sequenced in a study of blood T cells in healthy people across ages. The second PCR ran roughly 6 to 11 cycles with a sample-barcoded 5' primer and J-beta primers. TCRdb processed the 5' RACE reads anew with MiXCR; each CDR3 protein has one entry. Of 600,000 or so distinct CDR3 sequences listed, around 31% are singletons. The source material was blood. The receptors derive from a woman aged 80 or over in good health.

Many counts were recorded for this clonotype. This may come from a read error, since a much larger clone is one base off. The J gene is TRBJ2-5, the V gene TRBV6-2 or TRBV6-3; 7 nucleotides agree with TRBD1. The V gene end was trimmed by 2 bases and the J gene end by 11 bases; junction bases not matched to a gene: 14. CDR1 and CDR2 from the germline V gene are MNHEY and SVGEGT. The CDR3 consists of 15 residues. This chain's CDR3 is CASSYPGGENNEQYF. The DNA for the CDR3 is TGTGCCAGCAGTTACCCAGGGGGAGAAAACAATGAGCAGTACTTC.

The table lists this clonotype with a few counts. This chain joins TRBV7-9 and TRBJ2-2; 8 nucleotides align to TRBD2. Germline CDR1 SEHNR, CDR2 FQNEAQ (reference sequence). Losses at the gene ends were 0 bases for V and 1 base for J; bases not matched to a gene: 4. CDR3 length equals 17 residues. CDR3 amino acids: CASSLAFSGGNTGELFF. In DNA form, the CDR3 reads TGTGCCAGCAGCTTAGCGTTCAGCGGGGGGAACACCGGGGAGCTGTTTTTT.